These T cell receptor beta chains were read from a single sample in a study of Graves' ophthalmopathy and Graves' hyperthyroidism. One entry per CDR3 protein, called by TCRdb with MiXCR from the multiplex PCR reads. The data hold 40,000 to 45,000 distinct CDR3 sequences, with more than 45% observed a single time. Sequenced material: peripheral blood. The receptor set was obtained from an adult man with Graves' ophthalmopathy. The CDR3 runs from the conserved cysteine through the conserved F or W. A D gene is named only where the DNA matches it firmly. The listing skips clone size in some rows; elsewhere it reads once, few, many or a size class.

d_gene: -; abundance: many; j_gene: TRBJ2-2; v_gene: TRBV15; CDR3aa: CATSPLLPTGELFF; CDR3nt: TGTGCCACCAGCCCACTCCTCCCCACCGGGGAGCTGTTTTTT
d_gene: -; abundance: -; j_gene: TRBJ1-1; v_gene: TRBV20-1; CDR3aa: CSARDTVNTEAFF; CDR3nt: TGCAGTGCTAGGGACACAGTGAACACTGAAGCTTTCTTT
d_gene: -; abundance: many; j_gene: TRBJ2-5; v_gene: TRBV6-1; CDR3aa: CASSPLARYQETQYF; CDR3nt: TGTGCCAGCAGCCCCCTCGCAAGATACCAAGAGACCCAGTACTTC
d_gene: TRBD1; abundance: -; j_gene: TRBJ2-5; v_gene: TRBV19; CDR3aa: CASSEYRGRAQYF; CDR3nt: TGTGCCAGTAGTGAATACAGGGGCAGGGCCCAGTACTTC
d_gene: -; abundance: once; j_gene: TRBJ2-1; v_gene: TRBV11-2; CDR3aa: CASSYRAEYNEQFF; CDR3nt: TGTGCCAGCAGCTACCGGGCGGAATACAATGAGCAGTTCTTC
d_gene: TRBD1; abundance: -; j_gene: TRBJ2-6; v_gene: TRBV20-1; CDR3aa: CSARAQGAVVGTGELTF; CDR3nt: TGCAGTGCTAGAGCGCAGGGGGCAGTTGTAGGCACCGGGGAGCTGACTTTC
d_gene: TRBD2; abundance: -; j_gene: TRBJ2-2; v_gene: TRBV19; CDR3aa: CASSISAGATGELFF; CDR3nt: TGTGCCAGTAGTATAAGTGCGGGAGCCACCGGGGAGCTGTTTTTT
d_gene: -; abundance: many; j_gene: TRBJ2-3; v_gene: TRBV3-1; CDR3aa: CASSPRSDTQYF; CDR3nt: TGTGCCAGCAGCCCCCGTTCAGATACGCAGTATTTT
d_gene: TRBD1; abundance: -; j_gene: TRBJ1-4; v_gene: TRBV20-1; CDR3aa: CSARDRGEKLFF; CDR3nt: TGCAGTGCTAGGGACAGGGGTGAAAAACTGTTTTTT
d_gene: -; abundance: many; j_gene: TRBJ2-6; v_gene: TRBV10-3; CDR3aa: CAISEGRGAGANVLTF; CDR3nt: TGTGCCATCAGTGAGGGTAGGGGTGCGGGGGCCAACGTCCTGACTTTC
d_gene: -; abundance: -; j_gene: TRBJ1-1; v_gene: TRBV15; CDR3aa: CATSSQGASGVNTEAFF; CDR3nt: TGTGCCACCAGCAGCCAGGGAGCTAGCGGAGTGAACACTGAAGCTTTCTTT
d_gene: TRBD2; abundance: -; j_gene: TRBJ2-1; v_gene: TRBV29-1; CDR3aa: CSVVGSGGSGFHEQFF; CDR3nt: TGCAGCGTAGTAGGGAGCGGGGGCTCTGGGTTCCATGAGCAGTTCTTC
d_gene: -; abundance: -; j_gene: TRBJ1-1; v_gene: TRBV7-9; CDR3aa: CASSQGADTEAFF; CDR3nt: TGTGCCAGCAGCCAAGGGGCGGACACTGAAGCTTTCTTT
d_gene: TRBD1; abundance: -; j_gene: TRBJ2-3; v_gene: TRBV7-3; CDR3aa: CASSLFGDSPYNEQYF; CDR3nt: TGTGCCAGCAGCTTATTCGGGGACAGCCCGTACAATGAGCAGTATTTT
d_gene: TRBD1; abundance: once; j_gene: TRBJ1-5; v_gene: TRBV19; CDR3aa: CASSIEGTGGYEHF; CDR3nt: TGTGCCAGTAGTATTGAAGGGACAGGGGGCTACGAGCATTTT
d_gene: TRBD2; abundance: few; j_gene: TRBJ2-1; v_gene: TRBV20-1; CDR3aa: CSARDWREGNYNEQFF; CDR3nt: TGCAGTGCTAGAGACTGGCGGGAGGGGAACTACAATGAGCAGTTCTTC
d_gene: TRBD2; abundance: many; j_gene: TRBJ2-3; v_gene: TRBV7-2; CDR3aa: CASATGSSGNTDTQYF; CDR3nt: TGTGCCAGCGCAACCGGGTCTAGCGGGAACACAGATACGCAGTATTTT
d_gene: TRBD1; abundance: many; j_gene: TRBJ2-1; v_gene: TRBV5-1; CDR3aa: CASSLAAGQVNNEQFF; CDR3nt: TGCGCCAGCAGCTTGGCGGCGGGACAGGTTAACAATGAGCAGTTCTTC
d_gene: TRBD2; abundance: once; j_gene: TRBJ2-7; v_gene: TRBV15; CDR3aa: CATSRDVGDPNLAGGAVEQYF; CDR3nt: TGTGCCACCAGCAGAGATGTCGGGGATCCCAACTTAGCGGGAGGAGCTGTCGAGCAGTACTTC
d_gene: -; abundance: -; j_gene: TRBJ1-1; v_gene: TRBV18; CDR3aa: CASSNNGGGTEAFF; CDR3nt: TGTGCCAGCTCCAACAACGGGGGAGGGACTGAAGCTTTCTTT
d_gene: -; abundance: many; j_gene: TRBJ1-1; v_gene: TRBV19; CDR3aa: CASSIGRGEAVAEAFF; CDR3nt: TGTGCCAGTAGTATAGGAAGGGGTGAAGCTGTCGCTGAAGCTTTCTTT
d_gene: TRBD1; abundance: many; j_gene: TRBJ1-2; v_gene: TRBV4-3; CDR3aa: CASSHKQGSLYGYTF; CDR3nt: TGCGCCAGCAGCCACAAACAGGGGTCCCTTTATGGCTACACCTTC
d_gene: -; abundance: many; j_gene: TRBJ2-7; v_gene: TRBV5-1; CDR3aa: CASTGEYEQYF; CDR3nt: TGCGCCAGCACAGGGGAGTACGAGCAGTACTTC
d_gene: TRBD1; abundance: -; j_gene: TRBJ2-2; v_gene: TRBV5-1; CDR3aa: CASSLDPGQGPF; CDR3nt: TGCGCCAGCAGCTTGGACCCCGGACAGGGACCTTTT
d_gene: TRBD2; abundance: many; j_gene: TRBJ2-5; v_gene: TRBV28; CDR3aa: CASSLLGGRMETQYF; CDR3nt: TGTGCCAGCAGTTTATTGGGGGGGAGGATGGAGACCCAGTACTTC
d_gene: TRBD2; abundance: few; j_gene: TRBJ2-1; v_gene: TRBV9; CDR3aa: CASSPPLAGGRSEQFF; CDR3nt: TGTGCCAGCTCACCACCGCTAGCGGGGGGGCGGTCTGAGCAGTTCTTC
d_gene: -; abundance: medium-sized; j_gene: TRBJ1-3; v_gene: TRBV7-2; CDR3aa: CASSPNGGSGSGNTIYF; CDR3nt: TGTGCCAGCAGCCCCAATGGAGGGTCGGGATCTGGAAACACCATATATTTT
d_gene: -; abundance: -; j_gene: TRBJ2-7; v_gene: TRBV5-1; CDR3aa: CASSIYLCSVEKDGSYEQYF; CDR3nt: -
d_gene: -; abundance: many; j_gene: TRBJ1-1; v_gene: TRBV6-2/TRBV6-3; CDR3aa: CASSYEVSLWNTEAFF; CDR3nt: TGTGCCAGCAGTTACGAAGTCAGCCTGTGGAACACTGAAGCTTTCTTT
d_gene: -; abundance: -; j_gene: TRBJ1-4; v_gene: TRBV19; CDR3aa: CASSPPAGSHEKLVF; CDR3nt: TGTGCCAGTAGTCCCCCGGCGGGGTCTCATGAAAAACTGGTTTTT
d_gene: -; abundance: -; j_gene: TRBJ2-7; v_gene: TRBV5-4; CDR3aa: CASRRDLGSEQYF; CDR3nt: TGTGCCAGCAGACGGGACTTAGGAAGCGAGCAGTACTTC
d_gene: TRBD1; abundance: -; j_gene: TRBJ2-1; v_gene: TRBV9; CDR3aa: CASSAGQWNNERFF; CDR3nt: TGTGCCAGCAGCGCGGGACAGTGGAACAATGAGCGGTTCTTC
d_gene: -; abundance: few; j_gene: TRBJ1-4; v_gene: TRBV5-1; CDR3aa: CASSYRARNEKLFF; CDR3nt: TGCGCCAGCAGCTACAGGGCGCGAAATGAAAAACTGTTTTTT
d_gene: -; abundance: many; j_gene: TRBJ1-3; v_gene: TRBV6-1; CDR3aa: CASSAGVSGNTIYF; CDR3nt: TGTGCCAGCAGTGCCGGGGTCTCTGGAAACACCATATATTTT
d_gene: TRBD1; abundance: -; j_gene: TRBJ2-7; v_gene: TRBV5-1; CDR3aa: CASSWGQNEQYF; CDR3nt: TGCGCCAGCAGCTGGGGACAGAACGAGCAGTACTTC
d_gene: -; abundance: -; j_gene: TRBJ1-3; v_gene: TRBV15; CDR3aa: CATSRSASTTVGNTIYF; CDR3nt: TGTGCCACCAGCAGAAGTGCCAGCACTACTGTTGGAAACACCATATATTTT
d_gene: TRBD2; abundance: -; j_gene: TRBJ2-5; v_gene: TRBV5-1; CDR3aa: CASFKGGETQYF; CDR3nt: TGCGCCAGCTTTAAGGGAGGGGAGACCCAGTACTTC
d_gene: -; abundance: many; j_gene: TRBJ2-7; v_gene: TRBV13; CDR3aa: CASSRSVGLIIYEQYF; CDR3nt: TGTGCCAGCAGCCGGTCGGTCGGGCTTATCATCTACGAGCAGTACTTC
d_gene: -; abundance: many; j_gene: TRBJ1-1; v_gene: TRBV4-3; CDR3aa: CASSQDRLPMNTEAFF; CDR3nt: TGCGCCAGCAGCCAAGACCGGCTGCCCATGAACACTGAAGCTTTCTTT
d_gene: TRBD1; abundance: medium-sized; j_gene: TRBJ2-7; v_gene: TRBV29-1; CDR3aa: CSVESGQVRYF; CDR3nt: TGCAGCGTTGAATCCGGACAGGTCCGATACTTC
d_gene: -; abundance: -; j_gene: TRBJ2-5; v_gene: TRBV19; CDR3aa: CASTPEGPSAGETQYF; CDR3nt: TGTGCCAGTACCCCTGAAGGCCCTTCGGCAGGGGAGACCCAGTACTTC
d_gene: -; abundance: many; j_gene: TRBJ1-1; v_gene: TRBV5-6; CDR3aa: CASSSTANTEAFF; CDR3nt: TGTGCCAGCAGTTCGACAGCGAACACTGAAGCTTTCTTT
d_gene: -; abundance: many; j_gene: TRBJ2-7; v_gene: TRBV12-3/TRBV12-4; CDR3aa: CASMFSRAGKNGEQYF; CDR3nt: TGTGCCAGCATGTTCAGTCGGGCAGGGAAAAACGGCGAGCAGTACTTC
d_gene: -; abundance: many; j_gene: TRBJ1-3; v_gene: TRBV20-1; CDR3aa: CSAATSSGNTIYF; CDR3nt: TGCAGTGCTGCGACAAGCTCTGGAAACACCATATATTTT
d_gene: -; abundance: -; j_gene: TRBJ1-1; v_gene: TRBV2; CDR3aa: CASSEASVRPEEGTEAFF; CDR3nt: TGTGCCAGCAGCGAGGCCAGCGTCCGGCCTGAAGAGGGCACTGAAGCTTTCTTT
d_gene: -; abundance: medium-sized; j_gene: TRBJ2-2; v_gene: TRBV24-1; CDR3aa: CATSVWGDAGELFF; CDR3nt: TGTGCCACCAGTGTCTGGGGCGACGCCGGGGAGCTGTTTTTT
d_gene: -; abundance: medium-sized; j_gene: TRBJ2-2; v_gene: TRBV7-2; CDR3aa: CASSFGYTGELFF; CDR3nt: TGTGCCAGCAGCTTTGGGTACACCGGGGAGCTGTTTTTT
d_gene: -; abundance: -; j_gene: TRBJ2-3; v_gene: TRBV20-1; CDR3aa: CSALPDTQYF; CDR3nt: TGCAGTGCCCTGCCAGATACGCAGTATTTT
d_gene: TRBD1; abundance: few; j_gene: TRBJ1-6; v_gene: TRBV19; CDR3aa: CASHSGTVYSPLHF; CDR3nt: TGTGCCAGCCACTCCGGGACAGTATATTCACCCCTCCACTTT
d_gene: -; abundance: large; j_gene: TRBJ2-3; v_gene: TRBV15; CDR3aa: CATSRSWTEVSSTDTQYF; CDR3nt: TGTGCCACCAGCAGATCCTGGACGGAGGTATCTAGCACAGATACGCAGTATTTT
d_gene: -; abundance: -; j_gene: TRBJ1-4; v_gene: TRBV2; CDR3aa: CASSLGQGYEKLFF; CDR3nt: TGTGCCAGCAGTTTGGGGCAGGGTTATGAAAAACTGTTTTTT
d_gene: TRBD2; abundance: -; j_gene: TRBJ2-7; v_gene: TRBV7-2; CDR3aa: CASSLAGTSGLYEQYF; CDR3nt: TGTGCCAGCAGCTTGGCCGGGACTAGCGGCCTCTACGAGCAGTACTTC
d_gene: TRBD2; abundance: once; j_gene: TRBJ2-5; v_gene: TRBV7-3; CDR3aa: CASRSGTSGRGETQYF; CDR3nt: TGTGCCAGCAGATCCGGGACTAGCGGGAGAGGGGAGACCCAGTACTTC
d_gene: -; abundance: -; j_gene: TRBJ2-1; v_gene: TRBV9; CDR3aa: CASSVAGTSYNEQFF; CDR3nt: TGTGCCAGCAGCGTAGCCGGGACGTCCTACAATGAGCAGTTCTTC
d_gene: -; abundance: -; j_gene: TRBJ2-5; v_gene: TRBV7-2; CDR3aa: CASSLGSGETQYF; CDR3nt: TGTGCCAGCAGCTTAGGTAGCGGAGAGACCCAGTACTTC
d_gene: TRBD2; abundance: -; j_gene: TRBJ2-7; v_gene: TRBV10-3; CDR3aa: CAIRGLAGAYEQYF; CDR3nt: TGTGCCATCAGGGGACTAGCGGGAGCCTACGAGCAGTACTTC
d_gene: -; abundance: many; j_gene: TRBJ2-2; v_gene: TRBV11-2; CDR3aa: CASSSPGQPPNTGELFF; CDR3nt: TGTGCCAGCAGCTCACCGGGACAACCTCCGAACACCGGGGAGCTGTTTTTT
d_gene: TRBD2; abundance: -; j_gene: TRBJ2-3; v_gene: TRBV5-1; CDR3aa: CASSTAGGTDTQYF; CDR3nt: TGCGCCAGCAGCACCGCGGGGGGCACAGATACGCAGTATTTT
d_gene: -; abundance: many; j_gene: TRBJ2-7; v_gene: TRBV6-5; CDR3aa: CASSRDSPSYEQYF; CDR3nt: TGTGCCAGCAGTAGGGACTCCCCATCATACGAGCAGTACTTC